The source of this T cell receptor beta chain is a study of blood T cell repertoires in COVID-19. The CDR3 length is 16 residues. V dropped 0 bases and J dropped 5 bases, with 15 bases sitting between them. The V gene's germline CDR1 is KGHDR and CDR2 SFDVKD. The protocol was immunoSEQ multiplex PCR, while the TCRdb copy is restricted to in-frame clones and leaves out a portion. The sample shows 140,000 to 150,000 clones, under 90% of them seen only once. This clone has just one count. The chain carries TRBV24-1 and TRBJ2-5, with TRBD2 as a possible D gene (6 bases). The receptor was isolated from a human donor in a cohort sampled during active COVID-19. Sequencing input: peripheral blood. The CDR3 bases are TGTGCCACCAGTGATTTGGGTGGCCGGGCGGGGGAGACCCAGTACTTC. Translating gives CATSDLGGRAGETQYF.